This TCR beta chain was recovered during a study of glioma-infiltrating T cells after dendritic cell vaccination. Study-wide background: Patients received three intradermal dendritic cell vaccine injections at biweekly intervals.

Clones were read by immunoSEQ multiplex PCR, and TCRdb kept only the in-frame ones, dropping some. The table shows some 70,000 clones, with about 86% occurring only once. Fresh-frozen tumor tissue and more than two years of survival data were available for all. The CDR3 runs to 16 residues. The germline V gene has CDR1 MNHNS and CDR2 SASEGT. Trimming took off 2 bases at V and 1 base at J, with 14 bases between the two ends. This chain links TRBV6-1 with TRBJ2-5, with a weak D call TRBD1 (6 bases). The TCR sequence derives from a human donor with glioblastoma. The sample in question was blood, obtained before dendritic cell vaccination. The CDR3 nucleotides read TGTGCCAGCAGTGAACTTCAGACAGGACTCCAAGAGACCCAGTACTTC. Protein product: CASSELQTGLQETQYF.